These T cell receptor beta chains were read from a single sample in a study of cytomegalovirus exposure and HLA in healthy donors. The data were produced by immunoSEQ multiplex PCR, yet TCRdb's version contains in-frame clones alone and is incomplete. The listing records over 120,000 clones. The sequencing input was PBMCs. These receptor sequences come from a male donor in good health and CMV-seronegative. Both conserved end residues are part of each CDR3. Fields, in order: J gene, V gene, D gene, CDR3 DNA, CDR3 protein. The D gene is left open where the match is weak.

TRBJ1-4	TRBV9	TRBD1	TGTGCCAGCAGCCACCGGACAGGCTATAATGAAAAACTGTTTTTT	CASSHRTGYNEKLFF
TRBJ2-4	TRBV4-2	TRBD2	TGTGCCAGCAGCCAAGGGACTAGCGGGAGCGTTGGGGGAAACATTCAGTACTTC	CASSQGTSGSVGGNIQYF
TRBJ1-5	TRBV30	TRBD1	TGTGCCTGGAGTGGAGGGCAGTTCTTCACAGGGGATCAGCCCCAGCATTTT	CAWSGGQFFTGDQPQHF
TRBJ2-7	TRBV27	TRBD1	TGTGCCAGCAGGCCGGGACAGGGATGGCTAAGGGAGCAGTACTTC	CASRPGQGWLREQYF
TRBJ2-7	TRBV2	-	TGTGCCAGCACCTGGGACACCTACGAGCAGTACTTC	CASTWDTYEQYF
TRBJ2-5	TRBV9	-	TGTGCCAGCAGCGTAGCCGGCGGGGAGACCCAGTACTTC	CASSVAGGETQYF
TRBJ2-1	TRBV4-1	TRBD1	TGCGCCAGCAGCCATCCCCGGACAGGCCCCATTGCCCACAATGAGCAGTTCTTC	CASSHPRTGPIAHNEQFF
TRBJ1-3	TRBV18	-	TGTGCCAGCTCGCAGGGGAACGGAAACACCATATATTTT	CASSQGNGNTIYF
TRBJ1-1	TRBV6-5	-	TGTGCCAGCAGTTATGGGGAGAGGAACACTGAAGCTTTCTTT	CASSYGERNTEAFF
TRBJ2-7	TRBV6-1	TRBD2	TGTGCCAGCCCCGGGGGGACCCTGGGCCCCTACGAGCAGTACTTC	CASPGGTLGPYEQYF
TRBJ2-3	TRBV7-6	-	TGTGCCAGCAGCCCGCACACGGATACGCAGTATTTT	CASSPHTDTQYF
TRBJ2-7	TRBV28	TRBD1	TGTGCCAGCAGGGGAGGGACAGGGTCTTCCGAGCAGTACTTC	CASRGGTGSSEQYF
TRBJ1-2	TRBV7-9	-	TGTGCCAGCAGCTTAGACAGCTATGGCTACACCTTC	CASSLDSYGYTF
TRBJ2-1	TRBV6-6	-	TGTGCTGAGGGGGGGAGAAACAATGAGCAGTTCTTC	CAEGGRNNEQFF
TRBJ2-1	TRBV4-2	TRBD2	TGTGCCAGCAGCGCCCAGCGGGGGGGAGAGCAGTTCTTC	CASSAQRGGEQFF
TRBJ2-7	TRBV7-3	TRBD1	TGTGCCAGCAGCACCGGACAGGGGCCAAACTACGAGCAGTACTTC	CASSTGQGPNYEQYF
TRBJ1-5	TRBV6-1	TRBD1	TGTGCCAGCAGTCAAGGACAGGGGGCTCCTCAGCCCCAGCATTTT	CASSQGQGAPQPQHF
TRBJ2-5	TRBV5-4	TRBD1	TGTGCCAGCAGCTTGGCCCCGGGACAGTACCAAGAGACCCAGTACTTC	CASSLAPGQYQETQYF
TRBJ2-2	TRBV25-1	TRBD2	TGTGCCAGCAGACTAGCGGGGTCCCAGACCGGGGAGCTGTTTTTT	CASRLAGSQTGELFF
TRBJ1-1	TRBV25-1	-	TGTGCCAGCAGTGACTATTCCAGGCCAACTGAAGCTTTCTTT	CASSDYSRPTEAFF
TRBJ2-7	TRBV19	TRBD1	TGTGCCAGTAACCCCGGGACAGGGGGGGACGAGCAGTACTTC	CASNPGTGGDEQYF
TRBJ1-2	TRBV19	-	TGTGCCAGTCGAGAGTTCGAAAGAGTCCTATATGGCTACACCTTC	CASREFERVLYGYTF
TRBJ1-4	TRBV4-1	-	TGCGCCAGCAGCCAAGGGTGGAGGGTCGGGGTGGAAAAACTGTTTTTT	CASSQGWRVGVEKLFF
TRBJ1-2	TRBV6-1	-	TGTGCCAGCAGGAAATCGGGACTGATCTATGGCTACACCTTC	CASRKSGLIYGYTF
TRBJ1-2	TRBV7-2	-	TGTGCCAGCAGGCGACAGCCCCTGGGCTATGGCTACACCTTC	CASRRQPLGYGYTF
TRBJ2-1	TRBV10-1	TRBD2	TGCGCCAGCAGTGAGTCACGACTAGCGGGCTACAATGAGCAGTTCTTC	CASSESRLAGYNEQFF
TRBJ2-7	TRBV28	TRBD1	TGTGCCAGCATTAACCCGGGACAGGTCTCCTACGAGCAGTACTTC	CASINPGQVSYEQYF
TRBJ2-7	TRBV5-6	-	TGTGCCAGCAGCCGGGGGACAGCCAGCTCCTACGAGCAGTACTTC	CASSRGTASSYEQYF
TRBJ1-1	TRBV30	-	TGTGCCTGGAGAGGAGGTGCTGAAGCTTTCTTT	CAWRGGAEAFF
TRBJ1-1	TRBV19	-	TGTGCCAGTAGTCCCAGTAGGGGGACTGAAGCTTTCTTT	CASSPSRGTEAFF
TRBJ1-1	TRBV30	-	TGTGCCTGGAGTGAAGGGGGCACTGAAGCTTTCTTT	CAWSEGGTEAFF
TRBJ2-6	TRBV5-6	-	TGTGCCAGCAGCTTGGGGCAGGGACTTGGGACTGGGGCCAACGTCCTGACTTTC	CASSLGQGLGTGANVLTF
TRBJ2-1	TRBV5-1	TRBD2	TGCGCCAGCAGCTTGGGCGGGACTAGCGGTAATGGTGAGCAGTTCTTC	CASSLGGTSGNGEQFF
TRBJ1-1	TRBV28	TRBD1	TGTGCCAGCAGTCTGATAGACCTAGGGACAGGGGGGGCTGAAGCTTTCTTT	CASSLIDLGTGGAEAFF
TRBJ1-1	TRBV7-2	-	TGTGCCAGCAGCTCCCGGGTCACGAACACTGAAGCTTTCTTT	CASSSRVTNTEAFF
TRBJ2-7	TRBV10-1	-	TGCGCCAGCAGTGGAGTCACCTACGAGCAGTACTTC	CASSGVTYEQYF
TRBJ2-1	TRBV11-2	-	TGTGCCAGCAGCCCGGGACTTCGCTATGTCGATGAGCAGTTCTTC	CASSPGLRYVDEQFF
TRBJ2-7	TRBV29-1	TRBD1	TGCAGCGTTGCACGGGACAGCTACGAGCAGTACTTC	CSVARDSYEQYF
TRBJ2-7	TRBV5-6	-	TGTGCCAGCAGAGAACTCTCCGGGACACCTCCGGGCGAGCAGTACTTC	CASRELSGTPPGEQYF
TRBJ2-7	TRBV10-3	-	TGTGCCATCAGTGACCCAACTTCCGGACATACCTACGAGCAGTACTTC	CAISDPTSGHTYEQYF
TRBJ1-5	TRBV4-1	-	TGCGCCAGCAGCCAAGAACAAACAGGTAACCTCAATCAGCCCCAGCATTTT	CASSQEQTGNLNQPQHF
TRBJ2-2	TRBV7-6	TRBD2	TGTGCCAGCAGCAGATACAGCAGCGGGGAGAACACCGGGGAGCTGTTTTTT	CASSRYSSGENTGELFF
TRBJ1-1	TRBV7-3	-	TGTGCCAGCAGCTTCGTGAGGACAGAAGAAGCTTTCTTT	CASSFVRTEEAFF
TRBJ1-1	TRBV29-1	-	TGCAGCATACAGGATATGAACACTGAAGCTTTCTTT	CSIQDMNTEAFF
TRBJ1-4	TRBV18	-	TGTGCCAGCTCACCCCCCGTGTTGGGGGCGGGTGGAAAACTGTTTTTT	CASSPPVLGAGGKLFF
TRBJ1-5	TRBV19	TRBD1	TGTGCCAGTGCCACAGGGGGCAATCAGCCCCAGCATTTT	CASATGGNQPQHF
TRBJ2-7	TRBV5-1	TRBD1	TGCGCCAGCAGCCGCGGACAGGGGAGTGCCGAGCAGTACTTC	CASSRGQGSAEQYF
TRBJ1-2	TRBV7-9	TRBD1	TGTGCCACCTCGGGGGGACAGGCGGATATTGGCTATGGCTACACCTTC	CATSGGQADIGYGYTF
TRBJ1-2	TRBV7-9	-	TGTGCCAGCACACCGGAGGGACGTCGTTACACCTTC	CASTPEGRRYTF
TRBJ1-2	TRBV14	-	TGTGCCAGCAGCCAAGATTTTGGGGGGGGTCCCTATGGCTACACCTTC	CASSQDFGGGPYGYTF
TRBJ1-1	TRBV29-1	TRBD1	TGCAGTATACTTGGACAGGCCCTCAATCTTAACACTGAAGCTTTCTTT	CSILGQALNLNTEAFF